This T cell receptor (beta chain) was recovered during a study of blood T cells in healthy people across ages. Study-level points and caveats: Diversity of TCR beta per million T cells declined in a roughly linear way with age.

The V and J ends lost 0 bases and 5 bases respectively, with 12 bases between them. CDR1 is SGDLS and CDR2 is YYNGEE in the germline V gene. CDR3 length equals 15 residues. Alongside a J-beta primer mix, a sample-barcoded 5' primer served in a second PCR lasting roughly 7 to 11 cycles. One entry per CDR3 protein, called by TCRdb with MiXCR from the 5' RACE reads. The sample has 650,000 to 1,000,000 distinct CDR3 sequences, 46% seen once. The study isolated at least 7 million PBMCs from each sample. This clonotype showed up just a few times. Its antigen is as yet unknown. This sequence was found in a man older than 75 in good health. The J gene is TRBJ2-1, the V gene TRBV9; a weak D match, TRBD2 (5 bases). The sequenced sample was blood. The CDR3 is CASSVGVYGDNEQFF. CDR3 DNA sequence: TGTGCCAGCAGCGTAGGCGTCTACGGGGACAATGAGCAGTTCTTC.